Sequencing of this T cell receptor (beta chain) was carried out in a study of regulatory T cells in long-lasting Graves disease. The study's findings and limits: Thyroid tissue was not studied; only peripheral blood was.

Relying on iRepertoire HTBI primers and Arm-PCR of CDR3 regions, the team built TCR beta libraries. TCRdb re-called the multiplex PCR reads with MiXCR, one entry per CDR3 protein. The data show some 370,000 distinct CDR3 sequences, about 12% seen once. Germline lookup yields CDR1 SGHRS and CDR2 YFSETQ. The V segment lost 3 bases and the J segment 5 bases; nucleotides outside the gene matches: 11. The CDR3 runs 17 residues. Time point here: newly diagnosed GD, antithyroid drugs for less than 3 months. Following extraction of RNA from PBMCs, that RNA was used to make the TCR library. An endocrinology department in Xi'an, China, supplied the patients. There are many counts of this clonotype. Its antigen is still unknown. This sample also belongs to another study, concerning T cells in Graves' hyperthyroidism and ophthalmopathy. That publication notes: Stable Graves' hyperthyroidism denoted no ophthalmopathy progression over 18 months.

The source is a woman younger than 30 with Graves disease. The source material was peripheral blood mononuclear cells (PBMCs), sampled at new diagnosis, from a patient treated with antithyroid drugs. The chain uses TRBV5-1 and TRBJ2-1; 10 bases line up with TRBD2. The CDR3 protein is CASSWAYLAGANNEQFF. In nucleotides, the CDR3 is TGCGCCAGCAGCTGGGCCTACCTAGCGGGAGCTAACAATGAGCAGTTCTTC. The whole variable domain, filled in from reference TRBV5-1 and TRBJ2-1, reads KAGVTQTPRYLIKTRGQQVTLSCSPISGHRSVSWYQQTPGQGLQFLFEYFSETQRNKGNFPGRFSGRQFSNSRSEMNVSTLELGDSALYLCASSWAYLAGANNEQFFGPGTRLTVL.